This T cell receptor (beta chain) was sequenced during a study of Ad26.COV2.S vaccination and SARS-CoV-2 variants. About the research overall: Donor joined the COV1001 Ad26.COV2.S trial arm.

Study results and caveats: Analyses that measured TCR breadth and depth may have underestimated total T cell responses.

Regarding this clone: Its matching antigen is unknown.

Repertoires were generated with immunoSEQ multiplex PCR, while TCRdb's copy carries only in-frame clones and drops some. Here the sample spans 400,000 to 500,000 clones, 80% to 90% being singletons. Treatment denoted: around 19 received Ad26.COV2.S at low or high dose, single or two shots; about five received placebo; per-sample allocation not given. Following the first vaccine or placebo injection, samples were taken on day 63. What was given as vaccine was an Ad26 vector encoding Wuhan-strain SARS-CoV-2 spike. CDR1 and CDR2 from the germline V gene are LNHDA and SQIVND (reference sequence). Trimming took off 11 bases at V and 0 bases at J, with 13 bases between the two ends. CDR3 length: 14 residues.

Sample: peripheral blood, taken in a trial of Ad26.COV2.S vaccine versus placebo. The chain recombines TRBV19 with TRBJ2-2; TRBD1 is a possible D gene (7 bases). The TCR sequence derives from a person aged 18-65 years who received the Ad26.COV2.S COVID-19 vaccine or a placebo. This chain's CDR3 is CAAGGTANTGELFF. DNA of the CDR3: TGTGCCGCCGGAGGGACAGCGAACACCGGGGAGCTGTTTTTT.